This T cell receptor (beta chain) was obtained from a study of CD8+ T cells in alopecia areata (dated by TCRdb to 2017 to 2018). Notes on the research overall: The treated patients took part in an open-label pilot trial in which moderate-to-severe alopecia areata was treated with oral tofacitinib at 5 to 10 mg twice daily. Patients stayed on tofacitinib for 6 to 18 months and then had 6 months of follow-up off drug so that delayed response and recurrence could be assessed. The SALT score, which quantifies the percentage of affected scalp surface area, was used to measure disease severity in treated patients. To study T cell clonal expansion in alopecia areata, the researchers applied high-throughput TCRbeta sequencing to both the C3H/HeJ mouse model and human patients. On the human side, TCRbeta sequencing was run on scalp tissue and on sorted CD4+ and CD8+ peripheral blood T cells from healthy controls and from alopecia areata patients with either patchy or totalis/universalis disease. Tofacitinib-treated patients had biopsies at baseline and at 4 and 24 weeks of treatment, with a later scalp biopsy in several patients. Scalp clonality was compared across normal scalp (n=4), patchy alopecia areata scalp (n=8), and alopecia totalis/universalis scalp (n=8). RNA was extracted with the PAXgene miRNA kit for fixed scalp, the miRNeasy kit for PBMCs, and the RNeasy kit for mouse skin. Amplification of TCRbeta CDR3 regions was done by immunoSEQ multiplex PCR using 35 Vbeta forward primers and 13 Jbeta reverse primers.

In light of the paper, this sample's time point label describes: less than 30 weeks on oral tofacitinib. This specimen's treatment or condition label, per the study, means: oral pan-JAK inhibitor, 5-10 mg twice daily. From alopecia areata patients, peripheral blood was collected along with lesional scalp punch biopsies. PBMCs were isolated by density centrifugation and stained for CD3, CD4 and CD8, after which CD4+ and CD8+ T cells were sorted on a FACSAria. According to the germline V gene, CDR1 reads MNHEY and CDR2 reads SVGAGI. Trimming removed 0 bases from V and 4 bases from J, leaving 9 bases between the germline ends. From cysteine to phenylalanine, the CDR3 is 14 amino acids long. Of the read, only the CDR3 DNA is kept; its 42 bases are in frame from base 1. Study-wide findings and limitations: Tofacitinib significantly lowered scalp clonality and the number of expanded CD8+ clones among the top 100 scalp clones. Unlike mouse skin, which is dominated by gammadelta T cells, normal human skin has resident alphabeta T cells that are also sequenced, and this complicates analysis of the scalp TCR repertoire. During tofacitinib treatment, many expanded lesional clones remained in scalp and blood, and this persistence may partly explain relapse after treatment is stopped. Shared TCR sequences between patients were less evident than in mice, which may be partly attributable to HLA diversity in the patient population. Compared with normal scalp, lesional scalp had higher clonality and more expanded CD8+ clones, particularly in alopecia totalis/universalis, a pattern that suggests antigenic drive. Because the treated cohort was small and had just a single nonresponder, larger studies are needed to establish links between baseline CD8+ expansion and response.

The library came from the immunoSEQ multiplex PCR assay. To provide template for TCR sequencing, every sample had RNA extracted and reverse transcribed into cDNA. First-strand cDNA was synthesized using SuperScript III with a 2:1 mix of oligo-dT and random hexamers. A synthetic immune receptor repertoire was used to gauge amplification bias, and whatever bias remained was removed computationally. In the original analysis: Raw reads were preprocessed to remove errors, and CDR3 was defined by IMGT conventions from the conserved cysteine to phenylalanine. Clonality was calculated as 1 minus Shannon entropy normalized by log2 of the number of productive unique TCRs. CD4 or CD8 identity of scalp clones was inferred by cross-referencing scalp TCRbeta sequences with sorted blood CD4 and CD8 repertoires. Here the immuneACCESS table is served through TCRdb, limited to in-frame sequences with V and J called. Missing clones are a known gap in these copies; in checked studies unresolved V genes cover under half, and the rest lacks a known reason. D and trimming come from the DNA, and the V and J calls and clone size come from that table. In all, the sample holds 150,000 to 200,000 clones, and 60% of those were seen once. Approximately 1% of the sample is held by the ten biggest clonotypes.

Details on this clone: Its antigen remains unidentified. Within one base of it there is no much larger clone, and no base qualities were kept.

The receptor chain draws on TRBV6-5 and TRBJ1-1; 6 matching bases give a weak D call of TRBD1. This TCR was sampled from a human donor with alopecia areata. The sequenced sample was CD4+ T cells sorted from blood, obtained at week 24, from a patient treated with tofacitinib. The CDR3 here reads CASSYSLGATEAFF. The nucleotides read TGTGCCAGCAGTTACTCGTTGGGGGCCACTGAAGCTTTCTTT.